What follows is one TCR beta chain and its context. Its target is unknown. CDR3 length: 15 residues. V shed 5 bases and J shed 0 bases, with 13 bases lying between them. Germline-derived CDR1 and CDR2 are KGHDR and SFDVKD. Amplified regions were TCR beta CDR3 sequences from RNA transcripts. TCR CDR3 underwent first-round RT-PCR with the HTBI primer set. Using its own MiXCR run on the multiplex PCR reads, TCRdb lists one record per CDR3 protein. This table holds 650,000 to 800,000 distinct CDR3 sequences, 45% found once. These data belong to a study of T cells in Graves' hyperthyroidism and ophthalmopathy. Study-wide results and caveats: Median prediction lead before ophthalmopathy onset was 5 to 7 months with the model.

Uncontrolled infection, other autoimmune disease, pregnancy or lactation led to exclusion. Orbital computed tomography and thyroid ultrasound, together with serum TRAb and thyroxine and clinical symptoms, were used for diagnoses. This receptor was obtained from an adult man with Graves' disease, either hyperthyroidism or ophthalmopathy (not recorded which). V is TRBV24-1 and J is TRBJ2-7; a possible D gene is TRBD1 (6 bases). The sample was peripheral blood or thyroid tissue (not recorded which). The DNA of the CDR3 is TGTGCCACCAGTGCCTCCCGGGACACCTCCTACGAGCAGTACTTC. It yields the protein CATSASRDTSYEQYF.